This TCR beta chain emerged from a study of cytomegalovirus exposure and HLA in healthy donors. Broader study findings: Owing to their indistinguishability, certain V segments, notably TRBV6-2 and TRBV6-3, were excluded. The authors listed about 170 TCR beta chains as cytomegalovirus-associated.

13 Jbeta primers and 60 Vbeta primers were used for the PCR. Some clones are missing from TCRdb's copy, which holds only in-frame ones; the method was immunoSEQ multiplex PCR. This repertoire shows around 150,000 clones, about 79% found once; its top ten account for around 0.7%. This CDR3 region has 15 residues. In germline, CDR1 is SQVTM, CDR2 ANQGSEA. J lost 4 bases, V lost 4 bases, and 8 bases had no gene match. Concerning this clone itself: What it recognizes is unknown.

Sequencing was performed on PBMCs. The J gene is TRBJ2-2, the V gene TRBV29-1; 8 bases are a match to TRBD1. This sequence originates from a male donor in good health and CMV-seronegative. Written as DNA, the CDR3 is TGCAGCGTTGGATCGGCAGGGGGCCTCACCGGGGAGCTGTTTTTT. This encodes CSVGSAGGLTGELFF.